The 25 T cell receptor beta chains listed next were all sequenced from one sample in a study of beta chain features in type 1 diabetes. The sequenced template was cDNA made from the entire isolated RNA. Clones were sequenced by immunoSEQ multiplex PCR, and TCRdb holds only the in-frame ones, with some missing. The sample includes 810,000 or so clones, around a sixth of them seen just once. The sample was naive CD4+ T cells from blood. These receptors were obtained from a woman aged 18-35 years in good health.

This clone showed up just a few times. The DNA for the CDR3 is TGTGCCAGCAGCTTGGCCGGGGTCCGGGGCGTGGTGCAGTACTTC. It yields the protein CASSLAGVRGVVQYF. The chain couples TRBV5-4 to TRBJ2-7, with D possibly being TRBD1 or TRBD2 (5 bases each). The CDR3 is 15 residues long. Per germline, CDR1 SGHNT and CDR2 YYREEE (reference sequence). V lost 0 bases and J lost 9, with 19 bases in between.

The chain links TRBV10-3 to TRBJ2-1, with TRBD2 identical over 10 bases. V shed 4 bases, J shed 4 bases, and the junction held 4 bases outside the gene matches. Germline loops: CDR1 ENHRY, CDR2 SYGVKD. This CDR3 is 15 amino acids long. The CDR3 region has the DNA TGTGCCATCAGTGGTAGCGGGAGGTCTTACAATGAGCAGTTCTTC. Protein product: CAISGSGRSYNEQFF.

This chain links TRBV7-6 with TRBJ2-6; D is possibly TRBD2 (6 bases). CDR1 and CDR2 from the germline V gene are SGHVS and FNYEAQ. This CDR3 region has 15 residues. Between the trimmed V and J ends, which lost 5 bases and 8 bases, there was a span of 16 bases. This CDR3 is CASSRLVSRTNVLTF. CDR3 DNA sequence: TGTGCCAGCAGCCGACTAGTCTCGCGGACCAACGTCCTGACTTTC.

This clone was found a few times. The chain carries TRBV14 and TRBJ1-2; D remains unclear. Germline CDR1 reads SGHDN; CDR2 reads FVKESK. Trimming shortened V by 4 bases and J by 7 bases, and 13 bases separated the two germline ends. This CDR3 is 13 amino acids long. The CDR3 coding sequence is TGTGCCAGCAGCCCCCTCAGCGGGGTTGGCTACACCTTC. Protein sequence: CASSPLSGVGYTF.

CDR3 bases: TGTGCCAGCAGTTCTCGGGACAGGGGAACCGGGGAGCTGTTTTTT. This sequence encodes CASSSRDRGTGELFF. This chain connects TRBV14 to TRBJ2-2; TRBD1 aligns across 10 bases. After removal of 6 bases from V and 5 bases from J, the junction contained 6 bases not matched to a gene. Germline CDR1 SGHDN, CDR2 FVKESK. The length of the CDR3 is 15 residues.

The chain uses TRBV6-6 and TRBJ2-7; 9 bases are shared with TRBD2. The germline CDR1 and CDR2 sequences are MNHNY and SVGAGI (reference sequence). There are 16 residues in the CDR3. The V segment lost 0 bases and the J segment 4 bases; nucleotides outside the gene matches: 7. CDR3 coding DNA: TGTGCCAGCAGTTACTCGGATCTAGCGGGGTATTACGAGCAGTACTTC. This codes for CASSYSDLAGYYEQYF.

This chain connects TRBV4-2 to TRBJ2-1; D may be TRBD1 (6 bases). The V and J ends lost 0 bases and 0 bases respectively, with 9 bases between them. This CDR3 spans 16 amino acids. From germline, CDR1 is LGHNA and CDR2 YNFKEQ. CDR3 loop: CASSQDQGSSYNEQFF. The CDR3 region has the DNA TGTGCCAGCAGCCAAGATCAGGGGAGCTCCTACAATGAGCAGTTCTTC.

This clone occurred a few times. The chain employs TRBV5-1 and TRBJ1-1; no clear D. Germline V CDR1 and CDR2: SGHRS, YFSETQ. The CDR3 sequence is 15 residues long. Trimming removed 0 bases from V and 1 base from J, with 10 bases in between. CDR3 region: CASSLASAGNTEAFF. CDR3 nucleotides: TGCGCCAGCAGCTTGGCTTCGGCGGGGAACACTGAAGCTTTCTTT.

This clone was picked up a small number of times. This rearrangement joins TRBV18 to TRBJ1-1; tentatively, D is TRBD1 (5 bases). Germline V CDR1 and CDR2: KGHSH, LQKENI. V lost 3 bases to trimming and J lost 3 bases, with 14 bases between them. This CDR3 region has 15 residues. The CDR3 DNA sequence: TGTGCCAGCTCACCCCAGGGAGGTTTGGACACTGAAGCTTTCTTT. Translating gives CASSPQGGLDTEAFF.

The V and J genes are TRBV6-6 and TRBJ2-5; D may correspond to TRBD1 or TRBD2 (5 bases each). Between the trimmed V and J ends, which lost 7 bases and 3 bases, there was a span of 12 bases. Germline V CDR1 and CDR2: MNHNY, SVGAGI (reference sequence). CDR3 length equals 13 residues. The CDR3 reads CASKIWGKETQYF. The DNA for the CDR3 is TGTGCCAGCAAAATATGGGGGAAAGAGACCCAGTACTTC.

A few counts support this clone. The chain joins TRBV27 to TRBJ2-3; D call uncertain. The V end was cut by 4 bases, the J end by 3 bases, with 17 bases between. The length of the CDR3 is 16 residues. The germline gives CDR1 MNHEY, CDR2 SMNVEV (reference sequence). The CDR3 reads CASSSLLVGLTDTQYF. The DNA of the CDR3 is TGTGCCAGCAGTTCCCTTCTGGTGGGCCTGACAGATACGCAGTATTTT.

In this sample, this clone turned up a few times. This chain links TRBV6-1 with TRBJ1-4; perhaps TRBD1 as D (5 bases). CDR1 is MNHNS, CDR2 SASEGT, per germline. V dropped 8 bases and J dropped 4 bases, with 14 bases sitting between them. The CDR3 loop spans 14 amino acids. DNA of the CDR3: TGTGCCAGCGCCGACAGACACCTTAATGAAAAACTGTTTTTT. Residues: CASADRHLNEKLFF.

The chain carries TRBV7-8 and TRBJ1-1; D is possibly TRBD1 (5 bases). Deletions cut 4 bases from V and 2 bases from J, with 11 bases between. The CDR3 is made up of 14 amino acids. CDR1 SGHVS and CDR2 FQNEAQ come from the germline V gene. CDR3 sequence reads: CASSSNRGNTEAFF. The CDR3 DNA reads as TGTGCCAGCAGCTCAAATAGGGGAAACACTGAAGCTTTCTTT.

The rearrangement links TRBV2 to TRBJ1-5, with 7 bases identical to TRBD1. The V gene's germline CDR1 is SNHLY and CDR2 FYNNEI. The CDR3 has 14 amino acids. V gave up 6 bases and J gave up 6 bases; unmatched junction bases: 8. The CDR3 coding sequence is TGTGCCAGCAGCCCGACAGGGAGGAGTCAGCCCCAGCATTTT. Protein sequence: CASSPTGRSQPQHF.

The rearrangement uses TRBV18 and TRBJ2-3, with TRBD2 identical over 9 bases. The CDR3 runs 15 residues. The germline CDR1 and CDR2 sequences are KGHSH and LQKENI. The J segment lost 6 bases and the V segment lost 3 bases, leaving 7 bases of the junction unmatched. The CDR3 DNA is TGTGCCAGCTCACCTATAGCGGGAGTAAGTGATACGCAGTATTTT. Protein product: CASSPIAGVSDTQYF.

The V gene is TRBV11-1, the J gene TRBJ2-7; perhaps TRBD2 as D (5 bases). Germline values: CDR1 SGHAT, CDR2 FQDESV (reference sequence). The CDR3 loop spans 15 amino acids. Deletions cut 5 bases from V and 3 bases from J, with 17 bases between. CDR3 amino acids: CASSPGLSGGYEQYF. The CDR3, as DNA: TGTGCCAGCAGCCCAGGCTTAAGCGGTGGCTACGAGCAGTACTTC.

This chain joins TRBV5-4 and TRBJ2-1; no definite D call. The CDR3 is 16 amino acids. Germline V gene data show CDR1 as SGHNT and CDR2 as YYREEE (reference sequence). V was trimmed by 0 bases and J by 0 bases, leaving 10 bases between them. The CDR3 region has the DNA TGTGCCAGCAGCTTGGTGACGTTAAGCTCCTACAATGAGCAGTTCTTC. Protein product: CASSLVTLSSYNEQFF.

There are a few counts of this clone. This rearrangement joins TRBV19 to TRBJ2-1, with 8 nucleotides matching TRBD1. Germline V gene data show CDR1 as LNHDA and CDR2 as SQIVND (reference sequence). This CDR3 is built from 16 residues. With V trimmed by 5 bases and J by 0 bases, 6 bases remained unmatched. The CDR3 bases are TGTGCCAGTAGTTCAATTACAGGGGGCTCCTACAATGAGCAGTTCTTC. It encodes CASSSITGGSYNEQFF. The whole variable domain, remainder taken from reference TRBV19 and TRBJ2-1, is DGGITQSPKYLFRKEGQNVTLSCEQNLNHDAMYWYRQDPGQGLRLIYYSQIVNDFQKGDIAEGYSVSREKKESFPLTVTSAQKNPTAFYLCASSSITGGSYNEQFFGPGTRLTVL.

This clone was counted between two and nine times. This chain links TRBV7-9 with TRBJ2-3; D gene ambiguous. Germline CDR1 reads SEHNR; CDR2 reads FQNEAQ (reference sequence). V was shortened by 5 bases and J by 0 bases, with 6 bases between the two germline ends. The length of the CDR3 is 13 residues. CDR3 DNA sequence: TGTGCCAGCAGCGGGTTAAGCACAGATACGCAGTATTTT. It is translated as CASSGLSTDTQYF.

The genes are TRBV27 and TRBJ1-3, with no clear D. The V gene's germline CDR1 is MNHEY and CDR2 SMNVEV (reference sequence). The CDR3 runs to 15 residues. V lost 5 bases and J lost 0, with 11 bases in between. The CDR3 coding sequence is TGTGCCAGCAGTCTCAGCCTTTCCTCTGGAAACACCATATATTTT. This codes for CASSLSLSSGNTIYF.

Notes on this clone: A far larger clone is only one base removed, so a read error is likely. The sample carries other DNA sequences with the same CDR3. The CDR3 DNA reads TGTGCCAGCAGCTTAGTAGAGACCCAGTACTTC. Its translation is CASSLVETQYF. The chain carries TRBV4-2 and TRBJ2-5; D remains ambiguous. CDR3 length: 11 residues. Germline V lookup: CDR1 LGHNA, CDR2 YNFKEQ. V lost 5 bases and J 4 bases, leaving 5 bases between the germline ends.

This chain links TRBV18 with TRBJ2-1, with D unresolved. Deletions cut 2 bases from V and 7 bases from J, with 12 bases between. Germline loops: CDR1 KGHSH, CDR2 LQKENI. The CDR3 covers 14 residues. CDR3 DNA: TGTGCCAGCTCACCAGGCGGAAAGCGTAATGAGCAGTTCTTC. Protein product: CASSPGGKRNEQFF.

This clone was seen only a few times. The V call is TRBV6-5, the J call TRBJ2-7, with 10 bases lining up with TRBD2. With 6 bases clipped from V and 0 bases from J, the junction kept 5 bases outside the gene matches. Looked up from germline, CDR1 is MNHEY and CDR2 is SVGAGI. CDR3 size: 15 residues. The CDR3 reads CASSYGLADSYEQYF. DNA of the CDR3: TGTGCCAGCAGCTACGGACTAGCGGACTCCTACGAGCAGTACTTC.

This sequence joins TRBV5-6 and TRBJ1-2; 8 bases are a match to TRBD1. Germline V gene sequence: CDR1 SGHDT, CDR2 YYEEEE. V shed 10 bases and J 7 bases; nucleotides not matched to a gene: 12. The CDR3 is 13 residues long. CDR3 sequence reads: CAVKGQGASGYTF. CDR3 coding DNA: TGTGCCGTTAAGGGGCAGGGGGCATCTGGCTACACCTTC.

This clone was seen a handful of times. The genes are TRBV7-8 and TRBJ2-2; TRBD1 agrees at 7 bases. The length of the CDR3 is 15 residues. Germline loops: CDR1 SGHVS, CDR2 FQNEAQ. J lost 6 bases, V lost 5 bases, and 9 bases had no gene match. The CDR3 protein is CASSPRGRGAGELFF. CDR3 nucleotide sequence: TGTGCCAGCAGCCCTAGGGGGCGTGGGGCCGGGGAGCTGTTTTTT.